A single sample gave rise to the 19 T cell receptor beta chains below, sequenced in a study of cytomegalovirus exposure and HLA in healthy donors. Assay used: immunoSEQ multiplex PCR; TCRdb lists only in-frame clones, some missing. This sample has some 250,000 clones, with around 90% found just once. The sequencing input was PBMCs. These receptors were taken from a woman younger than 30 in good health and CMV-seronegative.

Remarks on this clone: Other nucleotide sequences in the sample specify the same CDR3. As DNA, the CDR3 is TGTGCCAGCAGCTTAGGCGGGAGCTCCTACAATGAGCAGTTCTTC. It codes for CASSLGGSSYNEQFF. The chain uses TRBV11-2 and TRBJ2-1, with 7 bases that match TRBD2. The CDR3 totals 15 residues. CDR1 and CDR2 (germline): SGHAT, FQNNGV. V gave up 1 base and J gave up 0 bases; unmatched junction bases: 0.

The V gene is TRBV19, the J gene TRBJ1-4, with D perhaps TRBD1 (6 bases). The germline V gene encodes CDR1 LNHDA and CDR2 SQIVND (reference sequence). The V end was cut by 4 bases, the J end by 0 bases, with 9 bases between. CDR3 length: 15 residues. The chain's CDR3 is CASSTGQATNEKLFF. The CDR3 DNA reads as TGTGCCAGTAGTACGGGACAAGCAACTAATGAAAAACTGTTTTTT.

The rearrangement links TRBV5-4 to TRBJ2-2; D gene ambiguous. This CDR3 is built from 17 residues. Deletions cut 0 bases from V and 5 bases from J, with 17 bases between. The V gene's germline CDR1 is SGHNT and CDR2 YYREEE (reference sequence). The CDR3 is CASSLETPSSLTGELFF. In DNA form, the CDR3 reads TGTGCCAGCAGCTTGGAGACTCCTTCCTCTTTAACCGGGGAGCTGTTTTTT.

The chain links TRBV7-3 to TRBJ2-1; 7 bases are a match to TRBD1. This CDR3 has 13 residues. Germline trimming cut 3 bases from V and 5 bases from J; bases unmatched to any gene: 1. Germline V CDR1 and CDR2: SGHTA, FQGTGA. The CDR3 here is CASSFDRDNEQFF. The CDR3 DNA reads TGTGCCAGCAGCTTCGACAGGGACAATGAGCAGTTCTTC.

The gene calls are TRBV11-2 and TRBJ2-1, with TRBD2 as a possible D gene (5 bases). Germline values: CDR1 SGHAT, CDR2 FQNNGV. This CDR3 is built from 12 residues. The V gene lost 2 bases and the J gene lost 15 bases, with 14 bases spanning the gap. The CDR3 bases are TGTGCCAGCAGCTTATTCTCCGGGGTGCCGTTCTTC. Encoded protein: CASSLFSGVPFF. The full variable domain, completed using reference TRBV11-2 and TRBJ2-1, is EAGVAQSPRYKIIEKRQSVAFWCNPISGHATLYWYQQILGQGPKLLIQFQNNGVVDDSQLPKDRFSAERLKGVDSTLKIQPAKLEDSAVYLCASSLFSGVPFFGPGTRLTVL.

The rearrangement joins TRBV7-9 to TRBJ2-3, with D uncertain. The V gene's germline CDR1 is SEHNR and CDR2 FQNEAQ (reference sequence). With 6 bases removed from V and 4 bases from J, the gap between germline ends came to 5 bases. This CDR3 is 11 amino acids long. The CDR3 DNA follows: TGTGCCAGCAGGTCGGCAGATACGCAGTATTTT. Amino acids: CASRSADTQYF. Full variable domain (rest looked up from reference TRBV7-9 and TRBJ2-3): DTGVSQNPRHKITKRGQNVTFRCDPISEHNRLYWYRQTLGQGPEFLTYFQNEAQLEKSRLLSDRFSAERPKGSFSTLEIQRTEQGDSAMYLCASRSADTQYFGPGTRLTVL.

CDR3 loop: CASRADSPTQYF. The CDR3 region has the DNA TGTGCCAGCAGAGCGGACTCCCCTACGCAGTATTTT. The chain uses TRBV7-9 and TRBJ2-3; maybe TRBD2 (5 bases). CDR3 length: 12 residues. From germline, CDR1 is SEHNR and CDR2 FQNEAQ (reference sequence). V gave up 6 bases and J gave up 8 bases, with 12 bases separating them.

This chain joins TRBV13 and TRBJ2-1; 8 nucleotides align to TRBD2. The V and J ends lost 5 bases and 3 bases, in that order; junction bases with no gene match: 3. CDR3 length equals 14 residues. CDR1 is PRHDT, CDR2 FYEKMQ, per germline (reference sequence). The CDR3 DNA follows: TGTGCCAGCAGCCAAGCGGGGGTCTACAATGAGCAGTTCTTC. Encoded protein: CASSQAGVYNEQFF.

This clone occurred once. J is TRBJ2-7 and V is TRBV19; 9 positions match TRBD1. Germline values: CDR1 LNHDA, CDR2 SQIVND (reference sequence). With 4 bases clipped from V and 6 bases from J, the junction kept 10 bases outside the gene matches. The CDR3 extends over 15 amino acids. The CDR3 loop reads CASSTPGQGLGEQYF. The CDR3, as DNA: TGTGCCAGTAGTACTCCGGGACAGGGTCTCGGCGAGCAGTACTTC.

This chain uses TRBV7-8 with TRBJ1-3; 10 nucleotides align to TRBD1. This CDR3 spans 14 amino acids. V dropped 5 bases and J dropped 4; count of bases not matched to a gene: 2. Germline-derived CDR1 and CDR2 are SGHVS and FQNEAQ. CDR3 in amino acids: CASSGTGEGNTIYF. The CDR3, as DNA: TGTGCCAGCAGCGGGACAGGGGAAGGAAACACCATATATTTT.

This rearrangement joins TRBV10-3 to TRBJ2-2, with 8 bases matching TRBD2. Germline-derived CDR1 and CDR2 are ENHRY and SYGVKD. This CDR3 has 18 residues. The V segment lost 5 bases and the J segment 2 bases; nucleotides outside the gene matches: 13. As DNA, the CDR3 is TGTGCCATCAGTTTGGATCCTAGCGGGTTAATCAACACCGGGGAGCTGTTTTTT. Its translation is CAISLDPSGLINTGELFF.

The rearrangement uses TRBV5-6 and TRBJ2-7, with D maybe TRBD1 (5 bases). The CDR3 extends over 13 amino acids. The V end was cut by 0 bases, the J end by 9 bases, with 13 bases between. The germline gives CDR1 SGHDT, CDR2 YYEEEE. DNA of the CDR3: TGTGCCAGCAGCTTGGGGGGCCTAGGGGCGCAGTACTTC. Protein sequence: CASSLGGLGAQYF.

The CDR3 sequence: CASSFPGTSGGYEQYF. CDR3 coding DNA: TGTGCCAGCAGTTTTCCTGGGACTAGCGGGGGTTACGAGCAGTACTTC. This chain joins TRBV6-6 and TRBJ2-7; 14 positions agree with TRBD2. This CDR3 is 16 amino acids long. CDR1 MNHNY and CDR2 SVGAGI come from the germline V gene (reference sequence). V trimming: 4 bases; J trimming: 4 bases; junction bases outside the gene matches: 6.

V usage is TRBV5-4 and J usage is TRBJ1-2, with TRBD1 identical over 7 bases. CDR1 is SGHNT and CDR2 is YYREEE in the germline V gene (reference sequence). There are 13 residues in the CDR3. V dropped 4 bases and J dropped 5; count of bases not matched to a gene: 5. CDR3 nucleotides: TGTGCCAGCAGCCCCAGGGGGGTATATGGCTACACCTTC. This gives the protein CASSPRGVYGYTF.

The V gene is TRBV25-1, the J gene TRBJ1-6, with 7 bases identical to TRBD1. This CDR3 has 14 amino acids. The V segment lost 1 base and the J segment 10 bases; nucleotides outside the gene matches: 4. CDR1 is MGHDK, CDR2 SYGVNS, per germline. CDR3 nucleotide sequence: TGTGCCAGCAGTGAATCCAGGGGGGACTCACCCCTCCACTTT. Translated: CASSESRGDSPLHF.

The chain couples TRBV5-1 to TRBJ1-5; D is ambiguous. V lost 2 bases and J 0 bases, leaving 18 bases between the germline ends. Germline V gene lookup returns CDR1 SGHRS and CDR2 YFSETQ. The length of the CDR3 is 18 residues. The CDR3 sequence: CASSFRETNLYSNQPQHF. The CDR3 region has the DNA TGCGCCAGCAGCTTCCGGGAGACCAATCTTTATAGCAATCAGCCCCAGCATTTT.

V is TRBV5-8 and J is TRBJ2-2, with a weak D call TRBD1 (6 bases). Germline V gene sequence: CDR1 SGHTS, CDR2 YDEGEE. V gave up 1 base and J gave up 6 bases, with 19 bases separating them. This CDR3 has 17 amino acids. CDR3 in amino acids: CASSLRTVINFAGELFF. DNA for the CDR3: TGTGCCAGCAGCTTGAGGACAGTGATCAATTTCGCCGGGGAGCTGTTTTTT.

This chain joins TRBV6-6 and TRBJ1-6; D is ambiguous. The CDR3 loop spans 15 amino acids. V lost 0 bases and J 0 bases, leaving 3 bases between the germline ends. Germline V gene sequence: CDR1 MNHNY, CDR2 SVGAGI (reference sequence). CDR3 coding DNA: TGTGCCAGCAGTTACTCGTACTCCTATAATTCACCCCTCCACTTT. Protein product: CASSYSYSYNSPLHF.

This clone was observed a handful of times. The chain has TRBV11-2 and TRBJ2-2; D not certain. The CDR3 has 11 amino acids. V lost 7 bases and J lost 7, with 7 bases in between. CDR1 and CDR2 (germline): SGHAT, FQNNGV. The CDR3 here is CASTFGGELFF. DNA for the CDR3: TGTGCCAGCACCTTCGGCGGGGAGCTGTTTTTT.